The 14 T cell receptor beta chains below come from one sample, sequenced in a study of CD8+ T cells in alopecia areata. The sample's treatment: oral pan-JAK inhibitor, 5-10 mg twice daily. It was cDNA, reverse transcribed from extracted RNA, that served as the sequencing template. Assay used: immunoSEQ multiplex PCR; TCRdb lists only in-frame clones, some missing. The data hold roughly 230,000 clones, with around two fifths observed a single time. The material sequenced was CD4+ T cells sorted from blood, taken at approximately week 36, from a patient treated with tofacitinib. All receptors derive from a human donor with alopecia areata.

The V call is TRBV27, the J call TRBJ2-2; TRBD2 matches at 13 bases. The V and J ends lost 6 bases and 5 bases, in that order; junction bases with no gene match: 6. The germline gives CDR1 MNHEY, CDR2 SMNVEV (reference sequence). The CDR3 is made up of 16 amino acids. The CDR3 coding sequence is TGTGCCAGCAGCTCCGTACTAGCGGGAGGGACCGGGGAGCTGTTTTTT. Translated: CASSSVLAGGTGELFF.

The chain employs TRBV7-2 and TRBJ2-7; D is ambiguous. Trimming removed 5 bases at V and 2 bases at J, with 4 bases between. CDR1 SGHTA and CDR2 FQGNSA come from the germline V gene. This CDR3 spans 11 amino acids. This chain's CDR3 is CASSVTYEQYF. Written as DNA, the CDR3 is TGTGCCAGCAGCGTCACCTACGAGCAGTACTTC.

This clone was detected a few times. V is TRBV11-2 and J is TRBJ2-3; the match to TRBD2 covers 12 bases. Per germline, CDR1 SGHAT and CDR2 FQNNGV. The trim removed 1 base at V and 6 bases at J, leaving 5 bases unmatched. The CDR3 has 16 residues. The CDR3 region has the DNA TGTGCCAGCAGCTTAGTCCTAGCGGGAGGGGTGGATACGCAGTATTTT. Its protein is CASSLVLAGGVDTQYF.

The chain links TRBV11-2 to TRBJ2-4; D is possibly TRBD1 (6 bases). The ends were cut back, 0 bases at V and 12 bases at J, with 15 bases in the middle. CDR3 length: 14 amino acids. In germline, CDR1 is SGHAT, CDR2 FQNNGV. DNA for the CDR3: TGTGCCAGCAGCTTAGATCCAGGGGCGCCGACTCAGTACTTC. Amino acids: CASSLDPGAPTQYF.

J is TRBJ2-7 and V is TRBV10-3, with 8 nucleotides matching TRBD2. CDR1 is ENHRY and CDR2 is SYGVKD in the germline V gene. J lost 0 bases, V lost 4 bases, and 5 bases had no gene match. CDR3 length equals 15 residues. The CDR3 spells CAISGAGLVSYEQYF. CDR3 DNA: TGTGCCATCAGTGGCGCGGGACTAGTCTCCTACGAGCAGTACTTC.

V is TRBV25-1 and J is TRBJ1-6, with D hard to call. The germline V and J ends were trimmed by 5 bases and 5 bases, with 7 bases remaining between them. CDR1 MGHDK and CDR2 SYGVNS come from the germline V gene. The CDR3 sequence is 13 residues long. The DNA of the CDR3 is TGTGCCAGCAGTTGGACGCATAATTCACCCCTCCACTTT. It yields the protein CASSWTHNSPLHF.

The gene calls are TRBV6-6 and TRBJ1-5; maybe TRBD1 (5 bases). This CDR3 spans 13 amino acids. V was shortened by 4 bases and J by 7 bases, with 11 bases between the two germline ends. Germline CDR1 and CDR2: MNHNY and SVGAGI (reference sequence). The CDR3 reads CASSLGSGQPQHF. CDR3 sequence (DNA): TGTGCCAGCAGTTTGGGGTCAGGGCAGCCCCAGCATTTT.

The chain couples TRBV29-1 to TRBJ1-5, with 9 bases aligning to TRBD1. Looked up from germline, CDR1 is SQVTM and CDR2 is ANQGSEA. This CDR3 is 14 amino acids long. V shed 6 bases, J shed 2 bases, and the junction held 5 bases outside the gene matches. The CDR3 nucleotides read TGCAGCGTCCAGTGGACAGGGGGCAATCAGCCCCAGCATTTT. It codes for CSVQWTGGNQPQHF. The variable domain in full, with the rest retrieved from reference TRBV29-1 and TRBJ1-5, is SAVISQKPSRDICQRGTSLTIQCQVDSQVTMMFWYRQQPGQSLTLIATANQGSEATYESGFVIDKFPISRPNLTFSTLTVSNMSPEDSSIYLCSVQWTGGNQPQHFGDGTRLSIL.

The chain couples TRBV30 to TRBJ1-3; D is uncertain. Looked up from germline, CDR1 is GTSNPN and CDR2 is SVGIG (reference sequence). V was cut by 2 bases and J by 3 bases, with 11 bases left in between. The CDR3 runs to 14 residues. The CDR3 bases are TGTGCCTGGAGTCTTGAGGGTGGTGGAAACACCATATATTTT. Translating it yields CAWSLEGGGNTIYF.

The chain joins TRBV7-2 to TRBJ2-6; D assignment may be TRBD1 or TRBD2 (5 bases each). Germline CDR1 is SGHTA and CDR2 is FQGNSA. The CDR3 is made up of 16 amino acids. Trimming shortened V by 4 bases and J by 0 bases, and 10 bases separated the two germline ends. The CDR3 coding sequence is TGTGCCAGCAGCTACCCGGGACCCTCTGGGGCCAACGTCCTGACTTTC. Translated: CASSYPGPSGANVLTF.

This clone turned up a few times. The V call is TRBV30, the J call TRBJ1-1, with 7 bases matching TRBD1. Germline values: CDR1 GTSNPN, CDR2 SVGIG (reference sequence). With 6 bases clipped from V and 11 bases from J, the junction kept 12 bases outside the gene matches. This CDR3 is built from 12 residues. The CDR3 is CACTGASFRAFF. As DNA, the CDR3 is TGTGCCTGCACAGGGGCCTCGTTTCGGGCTTTCTTT.

J is TRBJ1-2 and V is TRBV10-3, with 11 bases aligning to TRBD1. From germline, CDR1 is ENHRY and CDR2 SYGVKD. The CDR3 sequence is 14 residues long. V was pared by 3 bases and J by 7 bases, with 4 bases of the junction left unmatched. In DNA form, the CDR3 reads TGTGCCATCAGTGAATCGGACAGGGGGCTTGGCTACACCTTC. Amino acids: CAISESDRGLGYTF.

This clone showed up just a few times. The same CDR3 also results from other DNA sequences found in this sample. V and J are TRBV29-1 and TRBJ2-3; TRBD1 matches at 7 bases. The germline gives CDR1 SQVTM, CDR2 ANQGSEA. The CDR3 is made up of 12 amino acids. V was clipped by 4 bases and J by 6 bases; unmatched bases: 4. CDR3 residues: CSVGDSSDTQYF. CDR3 in DNA: TGCAGCGTTGGGGACAGTTCGGATACGCAGTATTTT.

The V gene is TRBV25-1, the J gene TRBJ2-5, with a tentative D call TRBD1 (5 bases). The CDR3 contains 16 residues. Trimming stripped 3 bases from V and 5 bases from J, with 19 bases between. CDR1 MGHDK and CDR2 SYGVNS come from the germline V gene. Here the CDR3 DNA reads TGTGCCAGCAGTGATCCCACCCAGATGGGGCGGGAGACCCAGTACTTC. Its translation: CASSDPTQMGRETQYF.